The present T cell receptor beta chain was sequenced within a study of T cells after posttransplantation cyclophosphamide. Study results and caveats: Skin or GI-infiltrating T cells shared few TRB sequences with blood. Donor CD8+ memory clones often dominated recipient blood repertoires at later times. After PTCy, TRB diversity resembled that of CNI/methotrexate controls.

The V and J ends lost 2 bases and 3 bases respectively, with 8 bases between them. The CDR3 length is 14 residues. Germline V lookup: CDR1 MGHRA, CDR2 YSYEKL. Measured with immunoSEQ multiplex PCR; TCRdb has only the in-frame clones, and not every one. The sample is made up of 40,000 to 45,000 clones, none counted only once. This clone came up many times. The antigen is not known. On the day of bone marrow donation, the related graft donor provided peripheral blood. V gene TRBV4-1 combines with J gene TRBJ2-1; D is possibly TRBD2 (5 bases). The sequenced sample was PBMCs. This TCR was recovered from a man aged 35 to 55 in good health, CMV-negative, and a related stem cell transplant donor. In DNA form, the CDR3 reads TGCGCCAGCAGCCAAACCGGGGACTACAATGAGCAGTTCTTC. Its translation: CASSQTGDYNEQFF.